Presented here are 17 T cell receptor beta chains from one specimen sequenced in a study of blood T cells in healthy people across ages. The use of a sample-barcoded 5' primer and a J-beta primer mix characterized a second PCR of roughly 6 to 11 cycles. From the 5' RACE reads, TCRdb called clonotypes with MiXCR, one entry per CDR3 protein. The sample carries about a million distinct CDR3 sequences, 40% to 60% recorded once. The sample comprised blood. The origin of the receptors is a man aged 30-40 years in good health.

To note about this clonotype: The junction and the germline gene differ at one end; a read error may be behind it. DNA of the CDR3: TGCGCCAGCAGTTCCCAGGGGGGGGGGCGCCGTTCAGCTTTCTTT. Protein: CASSSQGGGRRSAFF. This chain uses TRBV28 with TRBJ1-1, with 7 bases that match TRBD1. Germline CDR1 MDHEN, CDR2 SYDVKM. The CDR3 is 15 amino acids.

This chain links TRBV11-2 with TRBJ2-4; no definite D call. The CDR3 consists of 14 residues. CDR1 SGHAT and CDR2 FQNNGV come from the germline V gene. Between the trimmed V and J ends, which lost 3 bases and 2 bases, there was a span of 8 bases. The CDR3 loop is CASSLDLPKNIQYF. CDR3 in DNA: TGTGCCAGCAGCTTGGACCTCCCCAAAAACATTCAGTACTTC.

The chain links TRBV6-6 to TRBJ2-3; no clear D gene. The CDR3 contains 14 residues. Germline V gene lookup returns CDR1 MNHNY and CDR2 SVGAGI (reference sequence). Trimming took 0 bases from V and 6 from J, leaving 10 bases between them. In nucleotides, the CDR3 is TGTGCCAGCAGTTACTCAAAAATAGGGGATACGCAGTATTTT. Encoded protein: CASSYSKIGDTQYF.

Here the CDR3 reads CASNLPKDSPLHF. The CDR3 nucleotides read TGTGCCAGCAATCTGCCTAAAGATTCACCCCTCCACTTT. V and J are TRBV27 and TRBJ1-6, with D hard to call. Germline V gene data show CDR1 as MNHEY and CDR2 as SMNVEV (reference sequence). The V end was cut by 7 bases, the J end by 8 bases, with 12 bases between. This CDR3 has 13 amino acids.

The chain combines TRBV20-1 with TRBJ1-2, with a weak D call TRBD1 (6 bases). V shed 3 bases and J shed 4 bases, with 21 bases lying between them. CDR3 length equals 16 residues. In germline, CDR1 is DFQATT, CDR2 SNEGSKA (reference sequence). CDR3 in amino acids: CSASESGRQGPYGYTF. The CDR3 DNA sequence: TGCAGTGCTAGTGAGTCCGGTCGGCAGGGGCCCTATGGCTACACCTTC.

The chain combines TRBV29-1 with TRBJ2-7; possible D gene TRBD1, 5 bases. TRBJ2-4 explains the end of the DNA better; the J call may be wrong. The germline V gene has CDR1 SQVTM and CDR2 ANQGSEA. CDR3 length: 13 amino acids. The CDR3 region is CSGSPGASDIQYF. CDR3 nucleotide sequence: TGCAGCGGATCGCCTGGGGCGAGTGACATTCAGTACTTC.

The V and J genes are TRBV21-1 and TRBJ1-1. TRBV21-1 represents a pseudogene. The CDR3 has 11 amino acids. The CDR3 sequence: CASSKPREAFF. The CDR3 nucleotides are TGTGCCAGCAGCAAACCCAGGGAAGCTTTCTTT.

Concerning this clonotype: At one boundary the junction diverges from the germline segment, which might be a read error. The J gene is TRBJ2-5, the V gene TRBV18; D is unresolved. The CDR3 spans 11 residues. From germline, CDR1 is KGHSH and CDR2 LQKENI. Here the CDR3 DNA reads TGTGCCATCTCATCTCCAGAGACCCAGTACTTC. It translates to CAISSPETQYF.

The gene calls are TRBV9 and TRBJ1-1; 9 bases match TRBD1. The CDR3 loop spans 16 amino acids. Germline CDR1 and CDR2: SGDLS and YYNGEE. J lost 4 bases, V lost 4 bases, and 11 bases had no gene match. This chain's CDR3 is CASSLYSGQGSTEAFF. In DNA form, the CDR3 reads TGTGCCAGCAGCCTATACTCGGGACAGGGATCCACTGAAGCTTTCTTT. Looking up the rest from reference TRBV9 and TRBJ1-1 gives the full variable domain: DSGVTQTPKHLITATGQRVTLRCSPRSGDLSVYWYQQSLDQGLQFLIQYYNGEERAKGNILERFSAQQFPDLHSELNLSSLELGDSALYFCASSLYSGQGSTEAFFGQGTRLTVV.

The chain uses TRBV10-3 and TRBJ1-1; D might be TRBD1 (5 bases). Trimming stripped 11 bases from V and 1 base from J, with 14 bases between. The CDR3 runs to 13 residues. Germline V gene data show CDR1 as ENHRY and CDR2 as SYGVKD. This chain's CDR3 is CASKGPGNTEAFF. Here the CDR3 DNA reads TGTGCCTCCAAGGGACCGGGGAACACTGAAGCTTTCTTT.

V gene TRBV13 combines with J gene TRBJ1-2, with D uncertain. CDR1 is PRHDT, CDR2 FYEKMQ, per germline (reference sequence). V was trimmed by 6 bases and J by 3 bases, leaving 17 bases between them. This CDR3 contains 15 residues. The CDR3 DNA is TGTGCCAGCAGACAGCGGAGGGTCGGATACTATGGCTACACCTTC. Its protein is CASRQRRVGYYGYTF.

The rearrangement joins TRBV20-1 to TRBJ2-5; D gene ambiguous. The J call may be wrong; the DNA end is better matched by TRBJ2-7. This CDR3 is built from 13 residues. CDR1 and CDR2 (germline): DFQATT, SNEGSKA (reference sequence). The CDR3 spells CSARGRHPYEQYF. The DNA for the CDR3 is TGCAGTGCTAGAGGACGACACCCCTACGAGCAGTACTTC.

This clonotype appeared a single time. The chain carries TRBV27 and TRBJ2-5, with 14 bases lining up with TRBD2. The V segment lost 6 bases and the J segment 11 bases; nucleotides outside the gene matches: 14. The germline V gene has CDR1 MNHEY and CDR2 SMNVEV (reference sequence). The CDR3 runs 16 residues. As DNA, the CDR3 is TGTGCCAGCAGCCGACTAGCGGGGGGGTCGTACAATGAGCAGTACTTC. Protein: CASSRLAGGSYNEQYF.

This clonotype was seen more than once but under ten times. The chain combines TRBV29-1 with TRBJ2-7, with 10 bases lining up with TRBD1. The closer fit of TRBJ2-5 to the DNA end suggests the J call may be wrong. Germline loops: CDR1 SQVTM, CDR2 ANQGSEA. This CDR3 comprises 12 residues. As DNA, the CDR3 is TGCAGCGTCGACAGGGGGCCGGAGACCCAGTACTTC. This sequence encodes CSVDRGPETQYF.

CDR3 sequence (DNA): TGTGCCAGCAGTTACTCGAACGACAATGAGCAGTTCTTC. Protein product: CASSYSNDNEQFF. The J gene is TRBJ2-1, the V gene TRBV6-2 or TRBV6-3, with D unclear. The ends were cut back, 0 bases at V and 5 bases at J, with 5 bases in the middle. The germline gives CDR1 MNHEY, CDR2 SVGEGT. The CDR3 is 13 residues long.

CDR3 sequence: CASSQATYGAAGGAGELFF. The CDR3 region has the DNA TGCGCCAGCAGCCAAGCAACTTACGGGGCAGCGGGGGGCGCCGGGGAGCTGTTTTTT. This chain joins TRBV4-3 and TRBJ2-2; 9 bases map to TRBD2. This CDR3 is 19 amino acids long. Germline CDR1 reads LGHNA; CDR2 reads YSLEER. With 1 base clipped from V and 6 bases from J, the junction kept 15 bases outside the gene matches.

About this clonotype: The junction shows a germline mismatch at one end, possibly a read error. The chain carries TRBV27 and TRBJ2-1; D is unresolved. Germline CDR1 reads MNHEY; CDR2 reads SMNVEV (reference sequence). The CDR3 loop spans 16 amino acids. This chain's CDR3 is CTSSPPSRPSYNEQFF. The CDR3 DNA reads as TGTACCAGCAGCCCCCCGAGCCGTCCGTCCTACAATGAGCAGTTCTTC.